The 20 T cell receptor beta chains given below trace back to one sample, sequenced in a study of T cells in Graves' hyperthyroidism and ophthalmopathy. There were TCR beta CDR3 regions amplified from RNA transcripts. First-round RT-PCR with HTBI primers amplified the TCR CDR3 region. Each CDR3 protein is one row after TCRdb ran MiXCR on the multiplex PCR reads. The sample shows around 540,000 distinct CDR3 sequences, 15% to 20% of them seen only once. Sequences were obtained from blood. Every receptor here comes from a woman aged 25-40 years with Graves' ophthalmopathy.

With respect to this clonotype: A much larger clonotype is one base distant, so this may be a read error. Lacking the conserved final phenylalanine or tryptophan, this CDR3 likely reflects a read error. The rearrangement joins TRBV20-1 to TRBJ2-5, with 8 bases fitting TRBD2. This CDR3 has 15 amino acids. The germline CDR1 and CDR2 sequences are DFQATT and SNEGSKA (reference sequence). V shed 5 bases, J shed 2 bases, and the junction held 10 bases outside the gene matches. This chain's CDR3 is CSARSLTSEQETQYL. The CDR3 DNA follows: TGCAGTGCTCGATCGCTGACTAGCGAACAAGAGACCCAGTACCTC.

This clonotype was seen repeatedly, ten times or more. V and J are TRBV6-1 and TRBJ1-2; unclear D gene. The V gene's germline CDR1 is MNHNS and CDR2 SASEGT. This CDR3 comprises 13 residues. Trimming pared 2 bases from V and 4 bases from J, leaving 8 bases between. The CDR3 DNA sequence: TGTGCCAGCAGTGAAAGGGCCGCCTATGGCTACACCTTC. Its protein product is CASSERAAYGYTF.

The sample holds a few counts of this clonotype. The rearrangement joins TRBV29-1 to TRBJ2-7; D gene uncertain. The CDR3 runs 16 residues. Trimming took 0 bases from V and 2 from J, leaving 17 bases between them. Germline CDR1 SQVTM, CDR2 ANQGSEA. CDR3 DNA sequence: TGCAGCGTTGAAGATAGGAACAGCACGCAACCCTACGAGCAGTACTTC. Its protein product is CSVEDRNSTQPYEQYF.

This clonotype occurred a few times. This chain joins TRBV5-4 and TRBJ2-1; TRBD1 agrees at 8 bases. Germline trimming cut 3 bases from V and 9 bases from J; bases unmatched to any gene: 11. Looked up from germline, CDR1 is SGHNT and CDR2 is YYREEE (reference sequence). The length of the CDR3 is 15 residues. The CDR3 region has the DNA TGTGCCAGCAGCTCCGGACAGGGCCTTGGGGTTGAGCAGTTCTTC. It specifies CASSSGQGLGVEQFF. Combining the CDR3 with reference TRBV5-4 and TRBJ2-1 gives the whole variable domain ETGVTQSPTHLIKTRGQQVTLRCSSQSGHNTVSWYQQALGQGPQFIFQYYREEENGRGNFPPRFSGLQFPNYSSELNVNALELDDSALYLCASSSGQGLGVEQFFGPGTRLTVL.

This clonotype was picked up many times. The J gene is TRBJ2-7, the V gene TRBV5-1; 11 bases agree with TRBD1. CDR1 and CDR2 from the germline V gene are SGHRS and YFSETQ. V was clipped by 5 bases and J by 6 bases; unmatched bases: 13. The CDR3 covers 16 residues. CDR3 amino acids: CASRMGDRGSTLEQYF. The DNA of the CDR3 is TGCGCCAGCAGAATGGGGGACAGGGGGTCCACCCTCGAGCAGTACTTC. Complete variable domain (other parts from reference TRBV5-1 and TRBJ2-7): KAGVTQTPRYLIKTRGQQVTLSCSPISGHRSVSWYQQTPGQGLQFLFEYFSETQRNKGNFPGRFSGRQFSNSRSEMNVSTLELGDSALYLCASRMGDRGSTLEQYFGPGTRLTVT.

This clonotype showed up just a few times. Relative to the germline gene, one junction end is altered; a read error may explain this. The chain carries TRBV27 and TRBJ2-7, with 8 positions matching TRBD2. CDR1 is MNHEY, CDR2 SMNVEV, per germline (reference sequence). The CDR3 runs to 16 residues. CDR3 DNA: TGTGCCAGCAGTTCAAGCGGGAGCGTCCCTTCCTACGGGCAGTACTTC. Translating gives CASSSSGSVPSYGQYF.

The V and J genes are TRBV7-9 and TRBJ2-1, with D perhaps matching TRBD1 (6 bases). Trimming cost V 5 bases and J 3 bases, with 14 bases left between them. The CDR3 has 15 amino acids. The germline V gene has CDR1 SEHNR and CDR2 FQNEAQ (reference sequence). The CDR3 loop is CASSPPTGIYNEQFF. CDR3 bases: TGTGCCAGCAGCCCTCCCACAGGGATCTACAATGAGCAGTTCTTC.

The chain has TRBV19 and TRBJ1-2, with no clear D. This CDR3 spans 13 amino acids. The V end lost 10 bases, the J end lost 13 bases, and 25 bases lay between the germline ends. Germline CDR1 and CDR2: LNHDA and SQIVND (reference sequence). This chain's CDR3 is CATAGSVGWESTF. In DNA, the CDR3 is TGTGCCACCGCCGGTTCCGTTGGTTGGGAGTCCACCTTC.

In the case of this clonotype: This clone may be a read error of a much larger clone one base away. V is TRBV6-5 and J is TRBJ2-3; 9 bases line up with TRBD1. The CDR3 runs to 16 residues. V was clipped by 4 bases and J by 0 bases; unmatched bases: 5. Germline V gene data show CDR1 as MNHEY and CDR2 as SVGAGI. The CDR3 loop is CASSFGQGPSTDTQYF. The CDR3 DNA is TGTGCCAGCAGTTTTGGACAGGGGCCTAGCACAGATACGCAGTATTTT.

The CDR3 DNA follows: TGTGCCAGCAGTGCGGGAATCTCCTACGAGCAGTACTTC. Encoded protein: CASSAGISYEQYF. V gene TRBV25-1 combines with J gene TRBJ2-7; tentative D call: TRBD2 (5 bases). CDR3 size: 13 residues. CDR1 is MGHDK, CDR2 SYGVNS, per germline. Deletions cut 4 bases from V and 0 bases from J, with 7 bases between.

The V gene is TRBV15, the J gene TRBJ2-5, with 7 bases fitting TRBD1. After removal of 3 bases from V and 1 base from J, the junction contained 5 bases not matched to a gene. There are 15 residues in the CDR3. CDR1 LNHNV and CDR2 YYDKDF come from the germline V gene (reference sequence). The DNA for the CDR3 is TGTGCCACCAGCAGCCACAGGGGTCTCCAAGAGACCCAGTACTTC. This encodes CATSSHRGLQETQYF.

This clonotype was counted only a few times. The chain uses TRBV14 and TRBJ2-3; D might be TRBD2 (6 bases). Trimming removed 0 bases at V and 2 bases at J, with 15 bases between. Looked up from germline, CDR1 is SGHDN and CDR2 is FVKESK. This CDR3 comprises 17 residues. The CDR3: CASSQDLGLWTTDTQYF. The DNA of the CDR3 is TGTGCCAGCAGCCAAGATCTAGGACTATGGACCACAGATACGCAGTATTTT.

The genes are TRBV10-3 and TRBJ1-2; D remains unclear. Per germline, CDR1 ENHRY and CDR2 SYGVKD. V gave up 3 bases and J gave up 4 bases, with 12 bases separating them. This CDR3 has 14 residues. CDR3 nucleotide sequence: TGTGCCATCAGTGAAGAAGGTAGAGGCTATGGCTACACCTTC. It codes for CAISEEGRGYGYTF.

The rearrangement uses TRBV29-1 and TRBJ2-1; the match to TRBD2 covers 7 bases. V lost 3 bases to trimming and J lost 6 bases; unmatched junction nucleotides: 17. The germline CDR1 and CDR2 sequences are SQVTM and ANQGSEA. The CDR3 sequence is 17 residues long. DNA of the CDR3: TGCAGCGTTGATATGATGGGCCTGGTCGGCGGGAGCAATGAGCAGTTCTTC. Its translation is CSVDMMGLVGGSNEQFF.

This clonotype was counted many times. The CDR3 bases are TGTGCCAGCAGTGACTGGACAGGGCGGACTTGGGACACCGGGGAGCTGTTTTTT. It codes for CASSDWTGRTWDTGELFF. V usage is TRBV2 and J usage is TRBJ2-2; TRBD1 agrees at 8 bases. After removal of 3 bases from V and 3 bases from J, the junction contained 12 bases not matched to a gene. CDR3 size: 18 residues. Germline-derived CDR1 and CDR2 are SNHLY and FYNNEI.

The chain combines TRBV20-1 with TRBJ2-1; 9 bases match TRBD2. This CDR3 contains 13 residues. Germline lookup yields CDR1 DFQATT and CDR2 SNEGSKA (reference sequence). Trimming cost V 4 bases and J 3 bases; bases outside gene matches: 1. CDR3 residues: CSAKTSGYNEQFF. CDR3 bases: TGCAGTGCTAAGACTAGCGGCTACAATGAGCAGTTCTTC.

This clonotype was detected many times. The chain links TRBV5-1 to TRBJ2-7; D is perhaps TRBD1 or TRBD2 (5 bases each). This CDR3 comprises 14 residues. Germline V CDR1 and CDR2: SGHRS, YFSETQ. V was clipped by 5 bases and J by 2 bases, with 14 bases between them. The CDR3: CASSPGTLTYEQYF. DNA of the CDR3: TGCGCCAGCAGTCCCGGGACCCTGACCTACGAGCAGTACTTC. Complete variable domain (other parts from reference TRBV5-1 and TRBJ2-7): KAGVTQTPRYLIKTRGQQVTLSCSPISGHRSVSWYQQTPGQGLQFLFEYFSETQRNKGNFPGRFSGRQFSNSRSEMNVSTLELGDSALYLCASSPGTLTYEQYFGPGTRLTVT.

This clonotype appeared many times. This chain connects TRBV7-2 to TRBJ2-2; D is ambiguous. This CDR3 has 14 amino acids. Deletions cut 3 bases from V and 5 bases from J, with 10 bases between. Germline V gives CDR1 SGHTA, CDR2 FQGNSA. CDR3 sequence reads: CASSFSGVTGELFF. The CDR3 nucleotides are TGTGCCAGCAGCTTCAGTGGGGTGACCGGGGAGCTGTTTTTT.

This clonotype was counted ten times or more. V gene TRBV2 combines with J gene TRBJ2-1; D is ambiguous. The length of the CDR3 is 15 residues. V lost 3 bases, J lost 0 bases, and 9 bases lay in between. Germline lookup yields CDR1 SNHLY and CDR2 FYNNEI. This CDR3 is CASSDGGSSYNEQFF. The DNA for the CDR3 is TGTGCCAGCAGTGATGGCGGTAGCTCCTACAATGAGCAGTTCTTC.

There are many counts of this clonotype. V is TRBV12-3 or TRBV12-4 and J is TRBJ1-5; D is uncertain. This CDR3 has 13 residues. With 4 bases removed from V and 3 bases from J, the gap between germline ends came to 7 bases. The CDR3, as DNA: TGTGCCAGCAGTTCGGGGTACAATCAGCCCCAGCATTTT. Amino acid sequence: CASSSGYNQPQHF.